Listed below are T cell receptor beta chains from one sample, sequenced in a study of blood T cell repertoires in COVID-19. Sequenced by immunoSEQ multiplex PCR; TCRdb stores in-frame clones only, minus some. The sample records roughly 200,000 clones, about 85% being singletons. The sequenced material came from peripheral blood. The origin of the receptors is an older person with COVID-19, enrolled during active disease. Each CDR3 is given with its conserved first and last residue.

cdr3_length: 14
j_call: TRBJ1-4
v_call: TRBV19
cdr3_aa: CASTTGYSGEKLFF

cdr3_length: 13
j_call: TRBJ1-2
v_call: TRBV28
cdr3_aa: CASSQGQSGGYTF

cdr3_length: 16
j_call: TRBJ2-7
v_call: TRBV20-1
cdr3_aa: CSASMDRGGLNYEQYF

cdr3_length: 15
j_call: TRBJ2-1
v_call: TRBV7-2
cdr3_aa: CASSLVGLLRDEQFF

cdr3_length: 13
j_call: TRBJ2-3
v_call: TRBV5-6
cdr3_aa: CASSLDTTDTQYF

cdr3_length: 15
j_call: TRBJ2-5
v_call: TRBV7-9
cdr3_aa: CASSFRQGRQETQYF

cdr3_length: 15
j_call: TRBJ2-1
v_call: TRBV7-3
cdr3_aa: CASSLIAGAFNEQFF

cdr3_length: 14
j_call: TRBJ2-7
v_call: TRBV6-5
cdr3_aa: CASSTRGASYEQYF

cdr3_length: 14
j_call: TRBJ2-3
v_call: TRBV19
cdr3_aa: CASSILLSSDTQYF

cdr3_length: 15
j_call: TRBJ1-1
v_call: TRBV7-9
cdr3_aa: CASSARGMGFTEAFF

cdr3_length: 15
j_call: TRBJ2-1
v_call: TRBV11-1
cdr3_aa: CASSQGWGSYNEQFF

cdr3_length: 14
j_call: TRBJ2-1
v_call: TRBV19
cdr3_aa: CASSISTSSNEQFF

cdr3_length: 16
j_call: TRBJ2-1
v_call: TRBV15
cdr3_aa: CATSRGTSGSFYEQFF

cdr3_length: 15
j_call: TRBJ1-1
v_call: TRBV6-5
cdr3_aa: CASSYSHRGNTEAFF

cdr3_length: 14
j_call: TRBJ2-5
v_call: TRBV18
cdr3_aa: CASSPLAGDETQYF

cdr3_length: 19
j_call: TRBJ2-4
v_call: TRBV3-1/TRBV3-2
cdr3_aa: CASSHSIGLAVLAKNIQYF

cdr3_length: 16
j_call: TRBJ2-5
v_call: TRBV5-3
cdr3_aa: CARSIAGTGLGETQYF

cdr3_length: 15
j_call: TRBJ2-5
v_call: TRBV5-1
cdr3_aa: CASSLVAGDQETQYF

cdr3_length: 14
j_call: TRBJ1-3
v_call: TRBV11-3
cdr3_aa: CASSLGESGNTIYF

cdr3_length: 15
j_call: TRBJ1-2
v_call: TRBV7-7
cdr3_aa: CASSRSGTGNYGYTF